The rows below give T cell receptor beta chains drawn from one sample of a study of sequential checkpoint blockade in melanoma. Sequencing used immunoSEQ multiplex PCR; TCRdb keeps in-frame clones, though not all of them. The table shows about 17,000 clones, with around 70% occurring only once. The sequenced sample was CD8+ T cells sorted from blood (inferred from file names), obtained from a patient given nivolumab and ipilimumab in sequence. Receptors originate from a human donor with melanoma. Each CDR3 is given with its conserved first and last residue. Each record gives: V gene, CDR3 length, clone size, J gene, D gene, CDR3 protein, CDR3 DNA. A D gene is named only where the DNA matches it firmly. Not all rows give a size; the values are once, few, many and, for expanded clones, a class.

v_call: TRBV4-3; cdr3_length: 15; clone_size: .; j_call: TRBJ1-1; d_call: TRBD1; cdr3_aa: CASSHSDRDYTEAFF; cdr3_nt: TGCGCCAGCAGCCATTCCGACAGGGACTACACTGAAGCTTTCTTT
v_call: TRBV28; cdr3_length: 13; clone_size: few; j_call: TRBJ1-2; d_call: TRBD1; cdr3_aa: CASRRLTGHGYTF; cdr3_nt: TGTGCCAGCAGGAGATTGACAGGGCATGGCTACACCTTC
v_call: TRBV4-2; cdr3_length: 16; clone_size: .; j_call: TRBJ2-1; d_call: TRBD2; cdr3_aa: CASSALAVPDNNEQFF; cdr3_nt: TGTGCCAGCAGCGCACTAGCGGTACCTGATAACAATGAGCAGTTCTTC
v_call: TRBV4-1; cdr3_length: 15; clone_size: .; j_call: TRBJ2-3; d_call: TRBD2; cdr3_aa: CASSQEAGAADTQYF; cdr3_nt: TGCGCCAGCAGCCAAGAAGCGGGGGCGGCAGATACGCAGTATTTT
v_call: TRBV11-2; cdr3_length: 14; clone_size: .; j_call: TRBJ2-5; d_call: .; cdr3_aa: CASSLDQAEETQYF; cdr3_nt: TGTGCCAGCAGCTTAGATCAGGCAGAAGAGACCCAGTACTTC
v_call: TRBV7-9; cdr3_length: 12; clone_size: .; j_call: TRBJ1-1; d_call: TRBD1; cdr3_aa: CASRDRVTEAFF; cdr3_nt: TGTGCCAGCAGAGACAGGGTCACTGAAGCTTTCTTT
v_call: TRBV7-8; cdr3_length: 15; clone_size: .; j_call: TRBJ2-1; d_call: TRBD1; cdr3_aa: CASSSGQGLLNEQFF; cdr3_nt: TGTGCCAGCAGCTCGGGACAGGGCCTTTTAAATGAGCAGTTCTTC
v_call: TRBV7-9; cdr3_length: 16; clone_size: once; j_call: TRBJ2-3; d_call: TRBD1; cdr3_aa: CASSLRTGVIADTQYF; cdr3_nt: TGTGCCAGCAGCCTAAGGACAGGGGTAATTGCAGATACGCAGTATTTT
v_call: TRBV6-1; cdr3_length: 16; clone_size: .; j_call: TRBJ2-1; d_call: TRBD2; cdr3_aa: CASSEWGGGSYNEQFF; cdr3_nt: TGTGCCAGCAGTGAATGGGGGGGAGGGTCCTACAATGAGCAGTTCTTC
v_call: TRBV28; cdr3_length: 13; clone_size: .; j_call: TRBJ2-1; d_call: .; cdr3_aa: CASSSPLLAEQFF; cdr3_nt: TGTGCCAGCAGTTCGCCCCTACTTGCTGAGCAGTTCTTC
v_call: TRBV6-5; cdr3_length: 13; clone_size: .; j_call: TRBJ1-2; d_call: TRBD1; cdr3_aa: CASRGTGSLSYTF; cdr3_nt: TGTGCCAGCAGAGGGACAGGAAGTTTATCTTACACCTTC
v_call: TRBV6-6; cdr3_length: 13; clone_size: .; j_call: TRBJ2-7; d_call: .; cdr3_aa: CASSFRTAYEQYF; cdr3_nt: TGTGCCAGCAGTTTCCGGACAGCCTACGAGCAGTACTTC
v_call: TRBV9; cdr3_length: 15; clone_size: .; j_call: TRBJ2-1; d_call: .; cdr3_aa: CASSVEGGTYNEQFF; cdr3_nt: TGTGCCAGCAGCGTAGAAGGGGGAACCTACAATGAGCAGTTCTTC
v_call: TRBV13; cdr3_length: 14; clone_size: .; j_call: TRBJ1-1; d_call: TRBD1; cdr3_aa: CASTTRGWGGEAFF; cdr3_nt: TGTGCCAGCACCACCAGGGGGTGGGGCGGGGAAGCTTTCTTT
v_call: TRBV7-9; cdr3_length: 14; clone_size: .; j_call: TRBJ1-5; d_call: TRBD1; cdr3_aa: CASSEGQGYQPQHF; cdr3_nt: TGTGCCAGCAGCGAGGGACAGGGGTATCAGCCCCAGCATTTT